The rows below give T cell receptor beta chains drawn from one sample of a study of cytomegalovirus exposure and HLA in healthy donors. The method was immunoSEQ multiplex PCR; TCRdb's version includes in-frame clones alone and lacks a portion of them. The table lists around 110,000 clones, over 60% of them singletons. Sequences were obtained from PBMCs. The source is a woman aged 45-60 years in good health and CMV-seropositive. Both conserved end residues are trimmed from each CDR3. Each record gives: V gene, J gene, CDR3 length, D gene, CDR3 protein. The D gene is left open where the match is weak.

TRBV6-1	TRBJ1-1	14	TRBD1	ASSVSPGTGSTEAF
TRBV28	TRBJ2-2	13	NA	ASSGQRTNTGELF
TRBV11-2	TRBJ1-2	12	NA	ASSLEGHTYGYT
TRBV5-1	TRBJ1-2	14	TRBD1	ASSYEPPGQGLGYT
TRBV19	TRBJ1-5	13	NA	ASSIRQGSNQPQH
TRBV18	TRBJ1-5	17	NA	ASSPPGSWRQARNQPQH
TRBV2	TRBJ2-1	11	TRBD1	ASSERTGDEQF
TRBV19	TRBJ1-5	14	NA	ASSTRDTISNQPQH
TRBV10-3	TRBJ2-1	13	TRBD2	AISGGGFSYNEQF
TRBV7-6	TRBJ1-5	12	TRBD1	ASSLGQGGQPQH
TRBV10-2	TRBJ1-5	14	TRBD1	ASRSTGGSGNQPQH
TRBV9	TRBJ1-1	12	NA	ASSVVGADTEAF
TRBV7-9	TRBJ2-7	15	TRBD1	ASSIRDRGYRPSEQY
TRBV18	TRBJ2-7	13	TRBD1	ASSSPGTGPDEQY
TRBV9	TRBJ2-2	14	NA	ASSAGQFANTGELF
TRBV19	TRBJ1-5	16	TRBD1	ASSIVGTDLYSNQPQH
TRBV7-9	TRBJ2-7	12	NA	SSSSEGGSHEQY
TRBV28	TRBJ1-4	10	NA	ASTRGGIKLF
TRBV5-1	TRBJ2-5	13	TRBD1	ASSSTDRAVETQY
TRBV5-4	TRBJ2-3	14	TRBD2	ASSLPSGGATDTQY
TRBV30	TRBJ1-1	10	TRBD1	AWDREDTEAF
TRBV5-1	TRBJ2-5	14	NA	ASSLVAGNFQETQY
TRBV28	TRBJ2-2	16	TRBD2	ASRGGTSGVFSIGELF
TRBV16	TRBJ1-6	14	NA	ASTPLGEGYNSPLH
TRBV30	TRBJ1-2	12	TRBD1	AWSGGDRARISS
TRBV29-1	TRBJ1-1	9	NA	SVERTSEAF
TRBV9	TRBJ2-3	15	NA	ASSLAPTGRAGDTQY
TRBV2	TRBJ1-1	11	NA	ASSVQVNTEAF
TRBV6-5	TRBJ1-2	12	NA	ASSPLTGSYGYT
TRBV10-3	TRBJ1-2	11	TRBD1	AIRQGLDYGYT
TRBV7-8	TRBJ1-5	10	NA	ASSLRDQPQH
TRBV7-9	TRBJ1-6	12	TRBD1	SSSSRQGNSPLH
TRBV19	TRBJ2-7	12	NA	ASSIDRGAYEQY
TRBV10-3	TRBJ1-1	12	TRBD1	AISSGTGMPEAF
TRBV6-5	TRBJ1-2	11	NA	ASSSVQNYGYT
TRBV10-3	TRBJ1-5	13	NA	AISDTGWTDQPQH
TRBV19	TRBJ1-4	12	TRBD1	ASTGGRPNEKLF
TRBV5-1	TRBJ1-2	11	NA	ASSGGTYYGYT
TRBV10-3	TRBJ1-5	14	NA	AISESWALADQPQH
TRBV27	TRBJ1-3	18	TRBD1	ASSLFPPGQVVSSGNTIY
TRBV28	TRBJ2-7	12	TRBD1	ASSSQGPSYEQY
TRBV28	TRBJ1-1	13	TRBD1	ASSFRGRGHTEAF
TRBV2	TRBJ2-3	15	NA	ASSEAQRQMNTDTQY
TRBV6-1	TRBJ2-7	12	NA	ASQRGGRTYEQY
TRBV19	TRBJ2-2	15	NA	ASSISRKGGYTGELF
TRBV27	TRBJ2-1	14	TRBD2	ASSLLAGAYYNEQF
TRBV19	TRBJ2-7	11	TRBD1	ASRRTGDDEQY
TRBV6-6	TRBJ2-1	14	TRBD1	ASSYPKGTGDNEQF
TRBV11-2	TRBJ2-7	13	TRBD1	ASSRRTGGKDEQY